Each of the 25 T cell receptor beta chains below was sequenced from the same sample in a study of blood T cell repertoires in COVID-19. Sequenced by immunoSEQ multiplex PCR; TCRdb stores in-frame clones only, minus some. The repertoire holds some 78,000 clones, over 80% seen once, with less than 6% in the top ten. The source material was peripheral blood. The receptor set was obtained from a man in his fifties or sixties with active or convalescent COVID-19.

This clone was seen once. This rearrangement joins TRBV7-2 to TRBJ1-6; D remains unclear. The V gene lost 1 base and the J gene lost 7 bases, with 8 bases spanning the gap. Germline V gene data show CDR1 as SGHTA and CDR2 as FQGNSA. The CDR3 runs to 14 residues. The CDR3 loop is CASSLDSLNSPLHF. The CDR3 DNA sequence: TGTGCCAGCAGCTTAGACAGTCTAAATTCACCCCTCCACTTT. The full variable domain, completed using reference TRBV7-2 and TRBJ1-6, is GAGVSQSPSNKVTEKGKDVELRCDPISGHTALYWYRQSLGQGLEFLIYFQGNSAPDKSGLPSDRFSAERTGGSVSTLTIQRTQQEDSAVYLCASSLDSLNSPLHFGNGTRLTVT.

The V and J genes are TRBV19 and TRBJ2-3; TRBD2 matches at 10 bases. The CDR3 has 15 residues. Germline trimming cut 10 bases from V and 0 bases from J; bases unmatched to any gene: 7. Germline assignment: CDR1 LNHDA and CDR2 SQIVND (reference sequence). The CDR3 is CATTSTSGSTDTQYF. In DNA form, the CDR3 reads TGTGCCACCACCTCGACTAGCGGGAGCACAGATACGCAGTATTTT. Supplemented by reference TRBV19 and TRBJ2-3, the full variable domain reads DGGITQSPKYLFRKEGQNVTLSCEQNLNHDAMYWYRQDPGQGLRLIYYSQIVNDFQKGDIAEGYSVSREKKESFPLTVTSAQKNPTAFYLCATTSTSGSTDTQYFGPGTRLTVL.

The chain carries TRBV19 and TRBJ2-3; D is possibly TRBD1 (6 bases). The V and J ends lost 6 bases and 0 bases respectively, with 10 bases between them. In germline, CDR1 is LNHDA, CDR2 SQIVND (reference sequence). The CDR3 spans 14 residues. The CDR3 spells CASRDSHSTDTQYF. The CDR3 DNA reads as TGTGCCAGTAGGGACAGTCATAGCACAGATACGCAGTATTTT. The full variable domain, rest sourced from reference TRBV19 and TRBJ2-3, is DGGITQSPKYLFRKEGQNVTLSCEQNLNHDAMYWYRQDPGQGLRLIYYSQIVNDFQKGDIAEGYSVSREKKESFPLTVTSAQKNPTAFYLCASRDSHSTDTQYFGPGTRLTVL.

This clone appeared many times. The chain has TRBV19 and TRBJ1-2; D is possibly TRBD1 (6 bases). Per germline, CDR1 LNHDA and CDR2 SQIVND (reference sequence). CDR3 length: 14 residues. Trimming took 4 bases from V and 8 from J, leaving 17 bases between them. The CDR3 region is CASSTPGQFWGYTF. CDR3 coding DNA: TGTGCCAGTAGTACCCCCGGACAGTTCTGGGGCTACACCTTC.

The gene calls are TRBV21-1 and TRBJ1-2; no DNA check was done on the table's D call, TRBD1. TRBV21-1 is recorded as a pseudogene. The length of the CDR3 is 12 residues. CDR3 in DNA: TGTGCCAGCAGCGACAGGGTCGGTGGCTACACCTTC. It specifies CASSDRVGGYTF.

The chain employs TRBV7-3 and TRBJ2-1, with TRBD2 as a possible D gene (5 bases). Trimming took off 7 bases at V and 5 bases at J, with 33 bases between the two ends. Germline CDR1 SGHTA, CDR2 FQGTGA. The CDR3 consists of 20 residues. CDR3: CASNQYKRLLDPKTHNEQFF. The CDR3 DNA follows: TGTGCCAGCAACCAGTACAAACGGCTACTAGATCCGAAAACACACAATGAGCAGTTCTTC.

This rearrangement joins TRBV19 to TRBJ1-2, with D possibly TRBD1 on 5 matching bases. Between the trimmed V and J ends, which lost 3 bases and 6 bases, there was a span of 11 bases. The CDR3 has 13 amino acids. Germline V gene sequence: CDR1 LNHDA, CDR2 SQIVND (reference sequence). In DNA, the CDR3 is TGTGCCAGTAGTATCTCCAGGGTTCATGGCTACACCTTC. Protein: CASSISRVHGYTF. Drawing the rest from reference TRBV19 and TRBJ1-2, the complete variable domain is DGGITQSPKYLFRKEGQNVTLSCEQNLNHDAMYWYRQDPGQGLRLIYYSQIVNDFQKGDIAEGYSVSREKKESFPLTVTSAQKNPTAFYLCASSISRVHGYTFGSGTRLTVV.

This rearrangement joins TRBV19 to TRBJ2-5, with a weak D call TRBD1 (6 bases). CDR3 length: 14 residues. Germline V gives CDR1 LNHDA, CDR2 SQIVND (reference sequence). The germline V and J ends were trimmed by 3 bases and 5 bases, with 13 bases remaining between them. The CDR3 sequence is CASSIRQDGETQYF. CDR3 sequence (DNA): TGTGCCAGTAGTATCCGACAGGATGGGGAGACCCAGTACTTC.

The genes are TRBV6-5 and TRBJ1-1, with TRBD1 matching over 7 bases. Trimming took 4 bases from V and 8 from J; bases not matched to a gene: 4. The CDR3 contains 12 residues. Germline V gene lookup returns CDR1 MNHEY and CDR2 SVGAGI. CDR3 coding DNA: TGTGCCAGCAGTTCGCCGGGACAGGAAGCTTTCTTT. It encodes CASSSPGQEAFF.

Turning to this clone: One end of the junction varies from germline; a read error may be responsible. This chain links TRBV7-7 with TRBJ2-2, with 10 bases lining up with TRBD2. CDR1 and CDR2 (germline): SSHAT, FNYEAQ (reference sequence). The CDR3 has 16 residues. CDR3 bases: TGTGCTAGCAGCCCCGGCCTAGCGGGGGTTACCGGGGAGCTGTTTTTT. This translates into CASSPGLAGVTGELFF.

This clone was observed a handful of times. The chain couples TRBV11-2 to TRBJ2-7; D is possibly TRBD2 (6 bases). V dropped 5 bases and J dropped 4 bases, with 18 bases sitting between them. There are 15 residues in the CDR3. Germline CDR1 is SGHAT and CDR2 is FQNNGV. The DNA for the CDR3 is TGTGCCAGCAGCCGACTAGAGGGGAGATTATACGAGCAGTACTTC. Residues: CASSRLEGRLYEQYF.

The V and J genes are TRBV20-1 and TRBJ1-2, with a weak D call TRBD1 (5 bases). Looked up from germline, CDR1 is DFQATT and CDR2 is SNEGSKA (reference sequence). The V and J ends lost 3 bases and 1 base respectively, with 9 bases between them. CDR3 length: 13 residues. The CDR3 loop is CSASAGDNYGYTF. The CDR3 DNA sequence: TGCAGTGCTAGTGCGGGGGATAACTATGGCTACACCTTC.

The chain recombines TRBV7-2 with TRBJ1-1, with 7 bases that match TRBD1. Germline V CDR1 and CDR2: SGHTA, FQGNSA. J was trimmed by 0 bases and V by 1 base; bases with no gene match: 8. This CDR3 region has 17 residues. CDR3 nucleotide sequence: TGTGCCAGCAGCTTAGGGCAACTGGGACAGATGAACACTGAAGCTTTCTTT. Residues: CASSLGQLGQMNTEAFF.

In this sample, this clone turned up a few times. The chain employs TRBV6-5 and TRBJ2-7; 7 nucleotides line up with TRBD2. This CDR3 has 14 residues. In germline, CDR1 is MNHEY, CDR2 SVGAGI. V was clipped by 5 bases and J by 3 bases; unmatched bases: 7. CDR3 bases: TGTGCCAGCAGTCTACCTGGACTAGTCTACGAGCAGTACTTC. Protein sequence: CASSLPGLVYEQYF.

The chain joins TRBV5-5 to TRBJ1-4; tentatively, D is TRBD1 (6 bases). This CDR3 has 17 residues. The V and J ends lost 1 base and 0 bases respectively, with 13 bases between them. In germline, CDR1 is SGHKS, CDR2 YYEKEE (reference sequence). The CDR3 nucleotides read TGTGCCAGCAGCTTGTCGGACAGACCAGCAACTAATGAAAAACTGTTTTTT. Protein product: CASSLSDRPATNEKLFF.

This chain links TRBV6-2 or TRBV6-3 with TRBJ2-1; 7 bases are a match to TRBD2. V was clipped by 7 bases and J by 7 bases; unmatched bases: 13. Looked up from germline, CDR1 is MNHEY and CDR2 is SVGEGT. The CDR3 has 15 residues. The CDR3 here is CASTPYGLVMNEQFF. The CDR3, as DNA: TGTGCCAGCACCCCCTATGGACTAGTGATGAATGAGCAGTTCTTC.

The genes are TRBV7-2 and TRBJ2-7; TRBD1 matches 7 bases. The trim removed 5 bases at V and 4 bases at J, leaving 5 bases unmatched. CDR3 length: 13 amino acids. Germline CDR1 is SGHTA and CDR2 is FQGNSA. CDR3 region: CASSRQGSYEQYF. The CDR3 region has the DNA TGTGCCAGCAGCCGACAGGGTAGTTACGAGCAGTACTTC.

This clone was seen once. The chain has TRBV6-5 and TRBJ1-2, with D hard to call. The CDR3 runs to 16 residues. The ends were cut back, 4 bases at V and 3 bases at J, with 18 bases in the middle. The germline V gene has CDR1 MNHEY and CDR2 SVGAGI. In DNA form, the CDR3 reads TGTGCCAGCAGTTCCTCTTATGGAGGGAATTACTATGGCTACACCTTC. Amino acid sequence: CASSSSYGGNYYGYTF.

The J gene is TRBJ2-7, the V gene TRBV27; tentative D call: TRBD2 (5 bases). The germline V gene has CDR1 MNHEY and CDR2 SMNVEV (reference sequence). Trimming cost V 3 bases and J 1 base, with 10 bases left between them. CDR3 size: 14 residues. The CDR3 nucleotides are TGTGCCAGCAGTTTCCGTCGGGGATCCTACGAGCAGTACTTC. It codes for CASSFRRGSYEQYF.

For this clone: One end of the junction varies from germline; a read error may be responsible. This rearrangement joins TRBV19 to TRBJ1-5; a weak D match, TRBD1 (6 bases). The CDR3 sequence is 16 residues long. Germline assignment: CDR1 LNHDA and CDR2 SQIVND (reference sequence). In nucleotides, the CDR3 is TGTGCCAGTAGTATAGATCTACAGGGTGGAAATCAGTCCCAGCATTTT. Protein product: CASSIDLQGGNQSQHF.

The V and J genes are TRBV7-9 and TRBJ1-2; 9 nucleotides line up with TRBD1. Germline V CDR1 and CDR2: SEHNR, FQNEAQ (reference sequence). The CDR3 consists of 16 residues. Trimming took 0 bases from V and 5 from J; bases not matched to a gene: 7. CDR3 DNA sequence: TGTGCCAGCAGCTTAGCGCTTGAAGACAGGGGGTATGGCTACACCTTC. Its protein is CASSLALEDRGYGYTF.

This clone was counted a single time. The chain uses TRBV30 and TRBJ1-6; 9 bases map to TRBD1. Germline trimming cut 3 bases from V and 7 bases from J; bases unmatched to any gene: 4. Germline V lookup: CDR1 GTSNPN, CDR2 SVGIG (reference sequence). This CDR3 comprises 14 residues. CDR3 in amino acids: CAWSDGQGNSPLHF. The CDR3 DNA reads TGTGCCTGGAGCGACGGACAGGGGAATTCACCCCTCCACTTT.

This clone was seen just once. The V call is TRBV5-1, the J call TRBJ1-4; possibly TRBD1 for D (5 bases). Trimming left V 4 bases short and J 0 bases short, with 7 bases between. Looked up from germline, CDR1 is SGHRS and CDR2 is YFSETQ. The CDR3 extends over 14 amino acids. The CDR3 DNA follows: TGCGCCAGCAGCCGGACAACAACTAATGAAAAACTGTTTTTT. Translating it yields CASSRTTTNEKLFF.

This clone came up a few times. The V call is TRBV6-1, the J call TRBJ2-7, with a tentative D call TRBD2 (6 bases). In germline, CDR1 is MNHNS, CDR2 SASEGT. Trimming cost V 2 bases and J 1 base, with 12 bases left between them. The CDR3 runs to 15 residues. CDR3 nucleotide sequence: TGTGCCAGCAGTGAAACGGGGGTTTTATCCTACGAGCAGTACTTC. Its protein is CASSETGVLSYEQYF.

The CDR3 region has the DNA TGCGCCAGCAGCTTAAGCGGGCGGAACACCGGGGAGCTGTTTTTT. Translating gives CASSLSGRNTGELFF. This chain links TRBV5-1 with TRBJ2-2, with a weak D call TRBD2 (6 bases). The V gene lost 2 bases and the J gene lost 1 base, with 9 bases spanning the gap. The CDR3 spans 15 residues. Germline V lookup: CDR1 SGHRS, CDR2 YFSETQ.